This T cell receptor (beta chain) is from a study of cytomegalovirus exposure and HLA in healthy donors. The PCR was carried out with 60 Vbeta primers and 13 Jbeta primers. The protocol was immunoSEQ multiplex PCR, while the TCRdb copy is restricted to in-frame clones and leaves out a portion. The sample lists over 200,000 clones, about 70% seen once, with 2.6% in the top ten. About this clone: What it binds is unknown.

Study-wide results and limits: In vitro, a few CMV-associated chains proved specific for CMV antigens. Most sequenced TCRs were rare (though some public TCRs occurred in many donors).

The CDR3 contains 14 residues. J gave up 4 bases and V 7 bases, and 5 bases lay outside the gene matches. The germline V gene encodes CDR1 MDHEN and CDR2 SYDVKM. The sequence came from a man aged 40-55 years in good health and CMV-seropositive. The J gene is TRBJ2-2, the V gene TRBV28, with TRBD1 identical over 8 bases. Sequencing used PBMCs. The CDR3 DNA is TGTGCCAGCACCTTCACAGGGGGCACCGGGGAGCTGTTTTTT. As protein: CASTFTGGTGELFF.